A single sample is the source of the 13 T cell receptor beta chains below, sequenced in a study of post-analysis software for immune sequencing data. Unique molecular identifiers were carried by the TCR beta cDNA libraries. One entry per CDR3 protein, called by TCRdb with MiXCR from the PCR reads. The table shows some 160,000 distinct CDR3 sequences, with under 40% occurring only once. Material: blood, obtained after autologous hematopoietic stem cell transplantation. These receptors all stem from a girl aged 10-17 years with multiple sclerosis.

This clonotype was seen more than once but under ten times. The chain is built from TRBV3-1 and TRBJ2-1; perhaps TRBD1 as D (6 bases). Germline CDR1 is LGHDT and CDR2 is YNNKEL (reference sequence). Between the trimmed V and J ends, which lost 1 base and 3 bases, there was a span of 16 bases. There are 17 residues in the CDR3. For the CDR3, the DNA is TGTGCCAGCAGCCAAGGTTGGGCGACAGGCTTCTACAATGAGCAGTTCTTC. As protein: CASSQGWATGFYNEQFF.

The CDR3 protein is CSASPGTGMGNYEQYF. The CDR3 nucleotides are TGCAGTGCTAGCCCCGGGACAGGGATGGGGAACTACGAGCAGTACTTC. The rearrangement links TRBV20-1 to TRBJ2-7; 9 bases match TRBD1. Germline CDR1 DFQATT, CDR2 SNEGSKA (reference sequence). The CDR3 totals 16 residues. The V and J ends lost 3 bases and 3 bases, in that order; junction bases with no gene match: 12.

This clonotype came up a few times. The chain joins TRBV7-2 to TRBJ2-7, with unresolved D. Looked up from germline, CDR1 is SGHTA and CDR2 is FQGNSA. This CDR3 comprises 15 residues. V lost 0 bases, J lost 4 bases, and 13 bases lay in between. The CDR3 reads CASSLAATADYEQYF. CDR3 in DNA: TGTGCCAGCAGCTTAGCCGCAACAGCAGATTACGAGCAGTACTTC. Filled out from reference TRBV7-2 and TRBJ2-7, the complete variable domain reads GAGVSQSPSNKVTEKGKDVELRCDPISGHTALYWYRQSLGQGLEFLIYFQGNSAPDKSGLPSDRFSAERTGGSVSTLTIQRTQQEDSAVYLCASSLAATADYEQYFGPGTRLTVT.

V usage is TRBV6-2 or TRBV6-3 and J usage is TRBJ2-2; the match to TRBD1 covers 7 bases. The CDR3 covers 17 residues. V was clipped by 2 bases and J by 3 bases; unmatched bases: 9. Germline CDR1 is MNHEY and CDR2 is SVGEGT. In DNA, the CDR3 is TGTGCCAGCAGTTACAAGGGGGCCAGCCCCTACACCGGGGAGCTGTTTTTT. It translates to CASSYKGASPYTGELFF.

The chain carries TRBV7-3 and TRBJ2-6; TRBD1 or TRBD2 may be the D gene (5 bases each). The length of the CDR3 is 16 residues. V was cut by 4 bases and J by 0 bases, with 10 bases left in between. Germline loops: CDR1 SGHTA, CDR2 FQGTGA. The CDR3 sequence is CASSSGPSSGANVLTF. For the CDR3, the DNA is TGTGCCAGCAGCTCGGGACCAAGCTCTGGGGCCAACGTCCTGACTTTC.

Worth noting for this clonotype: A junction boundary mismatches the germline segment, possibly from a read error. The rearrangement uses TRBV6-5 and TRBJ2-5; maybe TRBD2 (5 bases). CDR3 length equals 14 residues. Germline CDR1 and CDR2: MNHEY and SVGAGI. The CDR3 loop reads CASSYSRGQETLYF. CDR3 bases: TGTGCCAGCAGTTACTCTCGGGGTCAAGAGACCCTGTACTTC.

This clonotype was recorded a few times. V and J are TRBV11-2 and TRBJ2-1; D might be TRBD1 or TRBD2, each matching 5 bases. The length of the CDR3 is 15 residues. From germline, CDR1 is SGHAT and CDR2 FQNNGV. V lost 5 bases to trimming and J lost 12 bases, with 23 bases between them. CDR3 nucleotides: TGTGCCAGCAGCCTCAATACCGGGACCTCTGACGGGCAGTTCTTC. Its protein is CASSLNTGTSDGQFF.

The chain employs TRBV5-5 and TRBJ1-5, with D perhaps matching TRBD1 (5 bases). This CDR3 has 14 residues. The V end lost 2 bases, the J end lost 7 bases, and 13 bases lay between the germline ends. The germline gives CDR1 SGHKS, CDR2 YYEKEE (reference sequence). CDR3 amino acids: CASSLRSRDQPQHF. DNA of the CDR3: TGTGCCAGCAGCTTAAGGTCAAGGGACCAGCCCCAGCATTTT.

This CDR3 reads CASGGLAGDTQYF. The CDR3 nucleotides are TGTGCCAGCGGGGGGCTCGCTGGGGATACGCAGTATTTT. The V gene is TRBV27, the J gene TRBJ2-3; D might be TRBD1 or TRBD2, each matching 6 bases. This CDR3 has 13 residues. V shed 8 bases and J shed 6 bases, with 15 bases lying between them. The germline gives CDR1 MNHEY, CDR2 SMNVEV (reference sequence).

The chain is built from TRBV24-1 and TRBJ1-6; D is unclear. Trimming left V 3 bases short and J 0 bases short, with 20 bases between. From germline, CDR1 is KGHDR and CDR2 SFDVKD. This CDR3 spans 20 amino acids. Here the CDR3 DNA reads TGTGCCACCAGTGATCCCCCTCTTGGAGAGCCCAGCTCCTATAATTCACCCCTCCACTTT. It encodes CATSDPPLGEPSSYNSPLHF.

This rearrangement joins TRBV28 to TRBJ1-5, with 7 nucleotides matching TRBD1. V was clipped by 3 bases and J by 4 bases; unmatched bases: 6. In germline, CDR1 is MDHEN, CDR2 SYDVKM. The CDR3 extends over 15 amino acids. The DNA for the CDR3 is TGTGCCAGCAGTTTTGAACAGGGGATAAATCAGCCCCAGCATTTT. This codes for CASSFEQGINQPQHF.

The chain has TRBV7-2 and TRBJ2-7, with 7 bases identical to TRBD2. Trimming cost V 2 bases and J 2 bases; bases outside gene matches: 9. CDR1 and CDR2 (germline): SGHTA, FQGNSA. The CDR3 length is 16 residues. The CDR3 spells CASSLRAGAGTYEQYF. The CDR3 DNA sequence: TGTGCCAGCAGCTTAAGGGCGGGAGCGGGAACCTACGAGCAGTACTTC.

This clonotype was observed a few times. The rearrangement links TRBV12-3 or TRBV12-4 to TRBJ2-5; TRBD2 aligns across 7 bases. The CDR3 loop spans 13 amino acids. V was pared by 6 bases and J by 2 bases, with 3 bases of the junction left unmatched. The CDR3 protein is CASSLAEQETQYF. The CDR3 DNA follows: TGTGCCAGCAGCCTAGCGGAACAAGAGACCCAGTACTTC.